This T cell receptor beta chain is drawn from a study of blood T cell repertoires in COVID-19. Study-level background: T cells, B-cell-depleted T cells, or PBMCs provided the cDNA or gDNA that served as material.

Participant-given clinical history determined each cohort assignment. A COVID-19 case was met by exposed participants within 2 weeks before study entry. The CDR3 is 13 amino acids. Trimming shortened V by 0 bases and J by 2 bases, and 5 bases separated the two germline ends. Germline CDR1 and CDR2: MNHEY and SVGAGI. In the source study's methods: Quantification of nucleated cells was approximated via reference gene primer amplification. The method was immunoSEQ multiplex PCR; TCRdb's version includes in-frame clones alone and lacks a portion of them. D and trimming come from the DNA, and the V and J calls and clone size come from that table. In the table there are more than 300,000 clones, roughly nine tenths of which are singletons.

The source material was PBMCs or T cells enriched from blood (not recorded which). The source of this sequence is a woman in her 30s who had been exposed to COVID-19. The V gene is TRBV6-5, the J gene TRBJ2-7; D unclear. DNA for the CDR3: TGTGCCAGCAGTTACTCGAGGACCTACGAGCAGTACTTC. Residues: CASSYSRTYEQYF.